A single sample is the source of the 24 T cell receptor beta chains below, sequenced in a study of blood T cell repertoires in COVID-19. Measured with immunoSEQ multiplex PCR; TCRdb has only the in-frame clones, and not every one. The repertoire consists of 97,000 or so clones, with 80% to 85% occurring once and the leading ten covering 3.5% to 5%. The sequenced sample consisted of peripheral blood. The source is a man in his 60s with acute or convalescent COVID-19.

This clone has just one count. CDR3 region: CSVEPPGWYGYTF. CDR3 coding DNA: TGCAGCGTTGAACCGCCAGGCTGGTATGGCTACACCTTC. The chain carries TRBV29-1 and TRBJ1-2, with no clear D. The CDR3 has 13 amino acids. Trimming left V 2 bases short and J 5 bases short, with 12 bases between. The V gene's germline CDR1 is SQVTM and CDR2 ANQGSEA.

V usage is TRBV5-1 and J usage is TRBJ2-7, with D unresolved. Germline V gives CDR1 SGHRS, CDR2 YFSETQ. V was trimmed by 0 bases and J by 2 bases, leaving 9 bases between them. The CDR3 is 14 amino acids. The CDR3 spells CASSLAGSTYEQYF. Here the CDR3 DNA reads TGCGCCAGCAGCTTGGCCGGTAGTACCTACGAGCAGTACTTC.

The chain has TRBV18 and TRBJ2-3; D is perhaps TRBD1 (5 bases). Trimming removed 1 base at V and 0 bases at J, with 8 bases between. This CDR3 is 15 amino acids long. CDR1 and CDR2 (germline): KGHSH, LQKENI. The CDR3 bases are TGTGCCAGCTCACCACAGGCAGGGAGCACAGATACGCAGTATTTT. Amino acids: CASSPQAGSTDTQYF.

The genes are TRBV19 and TRBJ2-1; maybe TRBD2 (6 bases). The V gene lost 3 bases and the J gene lost 0 bases, with 12 bases spanning the gap. Germline V lookup: CDR1 LNHDA, CDR2 SQIVND (reference sequence). This CDR3 has 16 amino acids. The CDR3 loop reads CASSIVSGYSYNEQFF. The CDR3 DNA follows: TGTGCCAGTAGTATTGTTAGCGGATACTCCTACAATGAGCAGTTCTTC.

The chain couples TRBV11-3 to TRBJ2-7; D is possibly TRBD2 (5 bases). CDR3 length: 14 amino acids. The germline V gene encodes CDR1 SGHNT and CDR2 YENEEA. Trimming shortened V by 8 bases and J by 0 bases, and 14 bases separated the two germline ends. The CDR3 loop reads CASGRIASSYEQYF. In DNA, the CDR3 is TGTGCCAGCGGAAGAATAGCGAGCTCCTACGAGCAGTACTTC.

This clone is judged medium-sized (0.01 to 0.1%). The rearrangement links TRBV20-1 to TRBJ1-2; TRBD1 agrees at 7 bases. This CDR3 has 12 amino acids. V dropped 6 bases and J dropped 6; count of bases not matched to a gene: 7. Germline assignment: CDR1 DFQATT and CDR2 SNEGSKA (reference sequence). The CDR3 DNA reads as TGCAGTGCCAGTACCGGGACAGATGGCTACACCTTC. This sequence encodes CSASTGTDGYTF.

The CDR3 nucleotides read TGTGCCAGCAGCGTAAGGGGGTCGGGACAGGGGTCGAGCTCCTACAATGAGCAGTTCTTC. This sequence encodes CASSVRGSGQGSSSYNEQFF. The V gene is TRBV9, the J gene TRBJ2-1; 10 bases match TRBD1. The CDR3 length is 20 residues. The V gene end was trimmed by 1 base and the J gene end by 0 bases; junction bases not matched to a gene: 13. Germline V gene lookup returns CDR1 SGDLS and CDR2 YYNGEE.

As DNA, the CDR3 is TGTGCCAGCAGCCTTTCGACAGACACCGGGGAGCTGTTTTTT. It codes for CASSLSTDTGELFF. The chain links TRBV11-2 to TRBJ2-2; possibly TRBD1 for D (5 bases). Between the trimmed V and J ends, which lost 5 bases and 3 bases, there was a span of 10 bases. Germline CDR1 is SGHAT and CDR2 is FQNNGV. The CDR3 contains 14 residues. The variable domain in full, with the rest retrieved from reference TRBV11-2 and TRBJ2-2, is EAGVAQSPRYKIIEKRQSVAFWCNPISGHATLYWYQQILGQGPKLLIQFQNNGVVDDSQLPKDRFSAERLKGVDSTLKIQPAKLEDSAVYLCASSLSTDTGELFFGEGSRLTVL.

This sequence joins TRBV9 and TRBJ1-4, with D uncertain. V dropped 1 base and J dropped 2 bases, with 6 bases sitting between them. The CDR3 covers 14 residues. Germline V gives CDR1 SGDLS, CDR2 YYNGEE. CDR3 residues: CASSVRETNEKLFF. CDR3 coding DNA: TGTGCCAGCAGCGTACGGGAGACTAATGAAAAACTGTTTTTT.

The genes are TRBV19 and TRBJ1-1; no reliable D call. With 5 bases removed from V and 8 bases from J, the gap between germline ends came to 9 bases. The CDR3 loop spans 11 amino acids. Germline CDR1 LNHDA, CDR2 SQIVND (reference sequence). The CDR3 nucleotides are TGTGCCAGTAGTGAGGGCAGGGAAGCTTTCTTT. This gives the protein CASSEGREAFF.

The chain recombines TRBV10-1 with TRBJ2-5, with 7 bases aligning to TRBD2. V shed 6 bases, J shed 2 bases, and the junction held 3 bases outside the gene matches. Germline V gene lookup returns CDR1 WNHNN and CDR2 SYGVQD (reference sequence). This CDR3 is 13 amino acids long. CDR3 protein: CASSSSGQETQYF. In DNA form, the CDR3 reads TGCGCCAGCAGCTCTAGCGGACAAGAGACCCAGTACTTC.

In its sample, this clone was seen a few times. The chain combines TRBV3-1 (or the pseudogene TRBV3-2) with TRBJ2-7; D possibly corresponds to TRBD2 (5 bases). Germline CDR1 LGHDT, CDR2 YNNKEL (reference sequence). The germline V and J ends were trimmed by 0 bases and 3 bases, with 12 bases remaining between them. The CDR3 runs 15 residues. As DNA, the CDR3 is TGTGCCAGCAGCCAAGAAGGAGGACCCTTCTACGAGCAGTACGTC. Translated, it gives CASSQEGGPFYEQYV.

The chain employs TRBV10-3 and TRBJ1-2; D might be TRBD1 (6 bases). V lost 5 bases, J lost 7 bases, and 20 bases lay in between. Germline V CDR1 and CDR2: ENHRY, SYGVKD. The CDR3 has 15 residues. In DNA form, the CDR3 reads TGTGCCATCAGTCCGACAGGACAAGAGGCCTCTGGCTACACCTTC. Amino acid sequence: CAISPTGQEASGYTF.

Here the CDR3 reads CASSYGQGLYEQYF. The CDR3 bases are TGCGCCAGCAGCTACGGACAGGGGTTGTACGAGCAGTACTTC. This chain connects TRBV5-1 to TRBJ2-7; 9 nucleotides match TRBD1. V gave up 3 bases and J gave up 4 bases; unmatched junction bases: 5. The germline V gene has CDR1 SGHRS and CDR2 YFSETQ. The CDR3 is 14 amino acids.

The chain carries TRBV7-9 and TRBJ2-1, with TRBD2 identical over 13 bases. The CDR3 consists of 15 residues. CDR1 and CDR2 from the germline V gene are SEHNR and FQNEAQ (reference sequence). Trimming removed 5 bases from V and 8 bases from J; junction bases left unmatched: 6. DNA for the CDR3: TGTGCCAGCAGCCAGACTAGCGGGAGGACGGATGAGCAGTTCTTC. This sequence encodes CASSQTSGRTDEQFF.

The V gene is TRBV19, the J gene TRBJ2-3, with D tentatively TRBD2 (6 bases). Germline V lookup: CDR1 LNHDA, CDR2 SQIVND (reference sequence). CDR3 length equals 13 residues. V lost 6 bases to trimming and J lost 2 bases, with 9 bases between them. The CDR3 DNA is TGTGCCAGTAGGGAGGGCATCACAGATACGCAGTATTTT. It translates to CASREGITDTQYF.

V usage is TRBV7-9 and J usage is TRBJ2-1, with TRBD2 matching 14 bases. Germline V gives CDR1 SEHNR, CDR2 FQNEAQ (reference sequence). Losses at the gene ends were 5 bases for V and 3 bases for J; bases not matched to a gene: 6. CDR3 length equals 17 residues. CDR3 amino acids: CASSTGTSGSVYNEQFF. In DNA form, the CDR3 reads TGTGCCAGCAGCACAGGGACTAGCGGGAGTGTCTACAATGAGCAGTTCTTC.

This clone was detected only once. The chain carries TRBV7-6 and TRBJ2-2; 8 positions agree with TRBD1. The CDR3 extends over 19 amino acids. Germline CDR1 SGHVS, CDR2 FNYEAQ. V trimming: 1 base; J trimming: 6 bases; junction bases outside the gene matches: 16. This chain's CDR3 is CASSLGQGPQERLAGELFF. In DNA, the CDR3 is TGTGCCAGCAGCTTAGGACAGGGGCCACAGGAAAGGCTGGCCGGGGAGCTGTTTTTT.

The J gene is TRBJ1-2, the V gene TRBV3-1 (or the pseudogene TRBV3-2), with TRBD1 matching 10 bases. This CDR3 spans 13 amino acids. The V segment lost 4 bases and the J segment 7 bases; nucleotides outside the gene matches: 3. In germline, CDR1 is LGHDT, CDR2 YNNKEL (reference sequence). The CDR3 sequence is CASSLRQGAGYTF. In DNA, the CDR3 is TGTGCCAGCAGCCTTCGACAGGGGGCTGGCTACACCTTC.

V gene TRBV3-1 (or the pseudogene TRBV3-2) combines with J gene TRBJ2-7; the match to TRBD2 covers 9 bases. The trim removed 5 bases at V and 4 bases at J, leaving 6 bases unmatched. The CDR3 totals 14 residues. CDR1 is LGHDT and CDR2 is YNNKEL in the germline V gene (reference sequence). CDR3 DNA: TGTGCCAGCAGCGAGGGACTAGCTTCTTACGAGCAGTACGTC. It yields the protein CASSEGLASYEQYV.

In nucleotides, the CDR3 is TGTGCCAGCAGCCCCCGTCGACTAGCGGGGAGGGAGACCCAGTACTTC. This sequence encodes CASSPRRLAGRETQYF. V usage is TRBV9 and J usage is TRBJ2-5; TRBD2 aligns across 11 bases. The CDR3 spans 16 residues. Losses at the gene ends were 4 bases for V and 5 bases for J; bases not matched to a gene: 10. CDR1 and CDR2 from the germline V gene are SGDLS and YYNGEE.

The chain uses TRBV5-5 and TRBJ1-1; maybe TRBD1 (5 bases). The germline gives CDR1 SGHKS, CDR2 YYEKEE (reference sequence). Trimming removed 2 bases at V and 1 base at J, with 18 bases between. The length of the CDR3 is 17 residues. The CDR3 DNA sequence: TGTGCCAGCAGCTTTAGGTTACTCTGGCAGGGGAACACTGAAGCTTTCTTT. It translates to CASSFRLLWQGNTEAFF. Looking up the rest from reference TRBV5-5 and TRBJ1-1 gives the full variable domain: DAGVTQSPTHLIKTRGQQVTLRCSPISGHKSVSWYQQVLGQGPQFIFQYYEKEERGRGNFPDRFSARQFPNYSSELNVNALLLGDSALYLCASSFRLLWQGNTEAFFGQGTRLTVV.

The V gene is TRBV4-1, the J gene TRBJ2-4; TRBD1 might be the D (6 bases). Trimming pared 3 bases from V and 6 bases from J, leaving 12 bases between. Germline-derived CDR1 and CDR2 are MGHRA and YSYEKL. The CDR3 consists of 14 residues. CDR3 DNA: TGCGCCAGCAGCCACGACAGGACTGGAAACATTCAGTACTTC. Translating it yields CASSHDRTGNIQYF.

This clone appeared a single time. The chain is built from TRBV10-2 and TRBJ1-2; D perhaps matches TRBD1 (6 bases). Trimming took 6 bases from V and 8 from J, leaving 16 bases between them. Germline CDR1 reads WSHSY; CDR2 reads SAAADI. This CDR3 is built from 13 residues. The CDR3 DNA is TGCGCCAGCAGGAGTACAGGGTTGTACGGCTACACCTTC. It translates to CASRSTGLYGYTF.